This T cell receptor (beta chain) was obtained from a study of T cells in localized non-small cell lung cancer. Whole-study findings and limits: Out of the top 100 tumor clones, a median around 60 were seen in adjacent lung.

As concerns this clone: Its antigen remains unidentified.

The J segment lost 8 bases and the V segment lost 2 bases, leaving 10 bases of the junction unmatched. CDR3 length: 15 amino acids. The V gene's germline CDR1 is SGHRS and CDR2 YFSETQ. Assay used: immunoSEQ multiplex PCR; TCRdb lists only in-frame clones, some missing. The sample lists tens of thousands of clones; about 78% were seen once. This rearrangement joins TRBV5-1 to TRBJ2-1; 7 bases agree with TRBD1. Sequenced material: peripheral blood, taken before any cancer treatment. The TCR comes from a male donor older than 55 with stage II squamous cell lung carcinoma. CDR3 nucleotides: TGCGCCAGCAGCTTATTACCGACAGGGAGCGATGAGCAGTTCTTC. Its protein product is CASSLLPTGSDEQFF.